This is a list of T cell receptor beta chains from one sample in a study of blood T cell repertoires in COVID-19. The assay was immunoSEQ multiplex PCR, and TCRdb's table has in-frame clones only and misses some. This table holds over 450,000 clones, roughly nine tenths found once. The sample comprised peripheral blood. Receptors originate from a woman aged 45-65 years with COVID-19, enrolled during active disease. Each CDR3 is given with its conserved first and last residue. A D gene is named only where the DNA matches it firmly. Rows may omit the clone size; those that give it use once, few, many or a size class.

>TRBV25-1|14|TRBD1|.|TRBJ1-5
CASKQGALGQPQHF
TGTGCCAGCAAGCAGGGGGCTCTTGGTCAGCCCCAGCATTTT
>TRBV29-1|12|TRBD1|.|TRBJ1-2
CSVPGGLSGYTF
TGCAGCGTCCCAGGGGGCCTCTCTGGCTACACCTTC
>TRBV3-1/TRBV3-2|15|.|.|TRBJ2-3
CASSQMTRNTDTQYF
TGTGCCAGCAGCCAAATGACTCGTAACACAGATACGCAGTATTTT
>TRBV24-1|12|.|.|TRBJ2-3
CATQSSTDTQYF
TGTGCCACTCAGTCGTCGACAGATACGCAGTATTTT
>TRBV19|16|TRBD1|.|TRBJ2-7
CASSLRRGTGGYEQYF
TGTGCCAGCTCCCTAAGACGGGGGACAGGGGGCTACGAGCAGTACTTC
>TRBV5-1|16|TRBD2|once|TRBJ2-1
CASSISLAGGYNEQFF
TGCGCCAGCAGCATTTCACTAGCGGGGGGTTACAATGAGCAGTTCTTC
>TRBV5-6|16|TRBD1|.|TRBJ1-2
CASSLPGQGGVRGYTF
TGTGCCAGCAGCTTGCCGGGACAGGGAGGGGTACGTGGCTACACCTTC
>TRBV30|12|TRBD1|.|TRBJ1-2
CAWSLTGDGYTF
TGTGCCTGGAGTTTAACAGGGGACGGCTACACCTTC
>TRBV3-1/TRBV3-2|12|.|.|TRBJ2-7
CASSSQAGEQYF
TGTGCCAGCAGCAGTCAAGCAGGGGAGCAGTACTTC
>TRBV2|14|.|.|TRBJ1-2
CASSGRVSNYGYTF
TGTGCCAGCAGCGGGAGGGTATCGAACTATGGCTACACCTTC
>TRBV7-3|15|TRBD2|.|TRBJ2-3
CASSLGGAGRDTQYF
TGTGCCAGCAGTTTGGGGGGAGCGGGGCGTGATACGCAGTATTTT
>TRBV7-9|13|.|few|TRBJ1-6
CASSFLTGSPLHF
TGTGCCAGCAGCTTTCTGACGGGTTCACCCCTCCACTTT
>TRBV15|15|.|.|TRBJ1-4
CATSRRTGPNEKLFF
TGTGCCACCAGCCGCCGTACAGGGCCTAATGAAAAACTGTTTTTT
>TRBV18|14|.|once|TRBJ1-2
CASSPDRTGMGYTF
TGTGCCAGCTCACCAGATCGAACGGGAATGGGCTACACCTTC
>TRBV12-3/TRBV12-4|12|.|.|TRBJ1-3
CASSPRENTIYF
TGTGCCAGCTCCCCAAGGGAGAACACCATATATTTT
>TRBV19|15|.|.|TRBJ1-2
CASSSPSDFLYGYTF
TGTGCCAGTAGTTCTCCCTCCGACTTCCTCTATGGCTACACCTTC
>TRBV3-1/TRBV3-2|13|.|.|TRBJ1-2
CASSQPRAYGYTF
TGTGCCAGCAGCCAACCGAGGGCCTATGGCTACACCTTC
>TRBV15|15|.|.|TRBJ2-1
CATSRGTLADNEQFF
TGTGCCACCAGCAGAGGAACCCTAGCCGACAATGAGCAGTTCTTC
>TRBV10-2|15|TRBD2|.|TRBJ2-1
CASSVSSGAYNEQFF
TGCGCCAGCAGTGTCTCTAGCGGGGCTTACAATGAGCAGTTCTTC
>TRBV5-1|14|.|once|TRBJ1-3
CASSLTGSGNTIYF
TGCGCCAGCAGCTTGACGGGCTCTGGAAACACCATATATTTT
>TRBV5-1|14|.|.|TRBJ1-4
CASSLGGALEKLFF
TGCGCCAGCAGCTTAGGGGGGGCCCTGGAGAAACTGTTTTTT
>TRBV11-2|15|TRBD2|.|TRBJ2-5
CASSLGLAGGETQYF
TGTGCCAGCAGCTTAGGACTAGCGGGGGGGGAGACCCAGTACTTC
>TRBV5-1|15|.|.|TRBJ1-1
CASSFSGAGGTEAFF
TGCGCCAGCAGCTTCAGCGGGGCTGGTGGCACTGAAGCTTTCTTT
>TRBV29-1|13|.|.|TRBJ2-7
CSVPAGSSYEQYF
TGCAGCGTTCCCGCGGGGAGCTCCTACGAGCAGTACTTC
>TRBV5-1|14|.|few|TRBJ1-2
CASSSPGANYGYTF
TGCGCCAGCAGCTCGCCAGGGGCCAACTATGGCTACACCTTC